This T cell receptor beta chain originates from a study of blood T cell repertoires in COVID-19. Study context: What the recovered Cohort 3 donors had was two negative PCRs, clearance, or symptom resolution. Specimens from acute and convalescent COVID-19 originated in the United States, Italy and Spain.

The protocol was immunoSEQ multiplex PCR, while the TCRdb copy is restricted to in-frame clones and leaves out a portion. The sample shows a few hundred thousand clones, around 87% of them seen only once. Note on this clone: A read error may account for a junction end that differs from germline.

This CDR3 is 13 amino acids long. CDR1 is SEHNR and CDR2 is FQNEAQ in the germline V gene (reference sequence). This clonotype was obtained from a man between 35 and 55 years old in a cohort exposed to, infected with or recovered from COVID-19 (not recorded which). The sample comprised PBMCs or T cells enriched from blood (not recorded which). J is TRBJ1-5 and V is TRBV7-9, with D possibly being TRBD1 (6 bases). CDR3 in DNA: TGTGCCAGCAGCTTAGACAGGGTCCAGCCTCAGCATTTT. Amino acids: CASSLDRVQPQHF.